Given below is one TCR beta chain in context. Its antigen is unknown. This sample is part of a study of cytomegalovirus exposure and HLA in healthy donors. PCR involved 60 Vbeta and 13 Jbeta primers. Sequencing was performed with immunoSEQ multiplex PCR; in TCRdb, only in-frame clones are kept and a portion is missing. The sample has 150,000 to 180,000 clones, about 85% seen once; the top ten hold about 8.3%. General study points: In a later analysis, HLA-associated beta chains showed higher expansion and lower generation probabilities than comparable chains.

Sequencing was carried out using PBMCs. The clonotype was recovered from a man aged 30 to 39 in good health and CMV-seropositive.

The chain's CDR3 is CASSETSGPNNSPLHF. The CDR3 nucleotides read TGTGCCAGCAGTGAAACGTCAGGCCCTAATAATTCACCCCTCCACTTT. This chain links TRBV2 with TRBJ1-6, with D unresolved. The V end was cut by 2 bases, the J end by 5 bases, with 13 bases between. CDR1 SNHLY and CDR2 FYNNEI come from the germline V gene. The CDR3 totals 16 residues.